This entry lists 31 T cell receptor beta chains sequenced from one sample in a study of cytomegalovirus exposure and HLA in healthy donors. The PCR made use of 60 Vbeta and 13 Jbeta primers. Measured with immunoSEQ multiplex PCR; TCRdb has only the in-frame clones, and not every one. The sample includes some 130,000 clones, around three quarters of them seen just once. The sequenced material came from PBMCs. The receptors here all came from a woman between 45 and 60 years old in good health and CMV-seronegative.

The CDR3 region has the DNA TGTGCCAGCAGAAGTACAGGGGTGTCCCAAGGCTACACCTTC. Amino acids: CASRSTGVSQGYTF. The chain uses TRBV27 and TRBJ1-2, with 7 bases that match TRBD1. There are 14 residues in the CDR3. V shed 6 bases, J shed 8 bases, and the junction held 12 bases outside the gene matches. The V gene's germline CDR1 is MNHEY and CDR2 SMNVEV (reference sequence).

This chain connects TRBV28 to TRBJ2-7; D remains unclear. Trimming pared 4 bases from V and 0 bases from J, leaving 4 bases between. Germline CDR1 is MDHEN and CDR2 is SYDVKM. The CDR3 covers 12 residues. CDR3: CASSSLSYEQYF. CDR3 coding DNA: TGTGCCAGCAGTTCCCTCTCCTACGAGCAGTACTTC.

The J gene is TRBJ1-4, the V gene TRBV5-1, with 11 bases that match TRBD1. With 1 base clipped from V and 7 bases from J, the junction kept 3 bases outside the gene matches. The CDR3 is 15 amino acids. Per germline, CDR1 SGHRS and CDR2 YFSETQ. CDR3 sequence (DNA): TGCGCCAGCAGCTTGTCCGGGACAGGGGGTGAAAAACTGTTTTTT. This gives the protein CASSLSGTGGEKLFF.

The chain carries TRBV28 and TRBJ1-1; the D gene is possibly TRBD1 (5 bases). V was clipped by 1 base and J by 0 bases, with 9 bases between them. This CDR3 has 15 residues. The germline gives CDR1 MDHEN, CDR2 SYDVKM. CDR3 nucleotide sequence: TGTGCCAGCAGTTTATCGGCAGGGATGAACACTGAAGCTTTCTTT. This gives the protein CASSLSAGMNTEAFF.

The CDR3 nucleotides are TGCAGCGCCAAGCTGGGACAGGGATCCTATGGCTACACCTTC. Translating gives CSAKLGQGSYGYTF. The gene calls are TRBV29-1 and TRBJ1-2, with 9 positions matching TRBD1. The CDR3 length is 14 residues. J lost 4 bases, V lost 7 bases, and 10 bases had no gene match. CDR1 and CDR2 (germline): SQVTM, ANQGSEA.

The chain uses TRBV25-1 and TRBJ1-5; 11 bases align to TRBD1. The CDR3 has 18 residues. CDR1 is MGHDK and CDR2 is SYGVNS in the germline V gene. The V segment lost 6 bases and the J segment 0 bases; nucleotides outside the gene matches: 10. The CDR3 nucleotides read TGTGCCAGCAGGTTGGGACAGGGGGATATCTATAGCAATCAGCCCCAGCATTTT. Protein product: CASRLGQGDIYSNQPQHF.

The chain carries TRBV7-9 and TRBJ2-7, with 9 bases lining up with TRBD1. Germline values: CDR1 SEHNR, CDR2 FQNEAQ (reference sequence). CDR3 length: 17 amino acids. The V segment lost 5 bases and the J segment 0 bases; nucleotides outside the gene matches: 11. CDR3 coding DNA: TGTGCCAGCAGCGCCACTACCGGGACAGGGAGCTCCTACGAGCAGTACGTC. Its translation is CASSATTGTGSSYEQYV.

The V call is TRBV6-5, the J call TRBJ1-2, with TRBD1 matching over 10 bases. The CDR3 covers 15 residues. The junction had 6 bases not matched to a gene; V was cut back by 6 bases and J by 2 bases. Germline-derived CDR1 and CDR2 are MNHEY and SVGAGI. This chain's CDR3 is CASSWRQGANYGYTF. CDR3 bases: TGTGCCAGCAGCTGGCGACAGGGGGCGAACTATGGCTACACCTTC.

The genes are TRBV19 and TRBJ2-1, with 8 bases identical to TRBD2. Germline-derived CDR1 and CDR2 are LNHDA and SQIVND (reference sequence). J gave up 9 bases and V 1 base, and 5 bases lay outside the gene matches. CDR3 length: 14 residues. The CDR3 sequence: CASSIGGTRSEQFF. CDR3 DNA sequence: TGTGCCAGTAGTATAGGGGGGACTAGGAGTGAGCAGTTCTTC.

The chain carries TRBV5-1 and TRBJ2-1, with 11 bases lining up with TRBD1. The ends lost 4 bases at V and 0 bases at J; junction bases unmatched: 9. The CDR3 has 18 residues. In germline, CDR1 is SGHRS, CDR2 YFSETQ. This CDR3 is CASSTGTGGLSSYNEQFF. CDR3 bases: TGCGCCAGCAGCACGGGGACAGGGGGACTTAGCTCCTACAATGAGCAGTTCTTC. The entire variable domain, with the rest obtained from reference TRBV5-1 and TRBJ2-1, is as follows: KAGVTQTPRYLIKTRGQQVTLSCSPISGHRSVSWYQQTPGQGLQFLFEYFSETQRNKGNFPGRFSGRQFSNSRSEMNVSTLELGDSALYLCASSTGTGGLSSYNEQFFGPGTRLTVL.

This sequence joins TRBV7-8 and TRBJ1-1; 7 bases map to TRBD1. The CDR3 is 16 amino acids. Germline lookup yields CDR1 SGHVS and CDR2 FQNEAQ. The J segment lost 5 bases and the V segment lost 5 bases, leaving 14 bases of the junction unmatched. CDR3 nucleotides: TGTGCCAGCAGCACGCAACAGGGGATGCTGTGGACTGAAGCTTTCTTT. It codes for CASSTQQGMLWTEAFF.

The rearrangement uses TRBV30 and TRBJ2-3; 7 positions agree with TRBD1. The CDR3 is made up of 14 amino acids. Germline assignment: CDR1 GTSNPN and CDR2 SVGIG (reference sequence). The V and J ends lost 1 base and 3 bases, in that order; junction bases with no gene match: 4. The DNA for the CDR3 is TGTGCCTGGAGTGAGGCAGGGGGAACAGATACGCAGTATTTT. It is translated as CAWSEAGGTDTQYF. The full variable domain, with the rest looked up from reference TRBV30 and TRBJ2-3, is SQTIHQWPATLVQPVGSPLSLECTVEGTSNPNLYWYRQAAGRGLQLLFYSVGIGQISSEVPQNLSASRPQDRQFILSSKKLLLSDSGFYLCAWSEAGGTDTQYFGPGTRLTVL.

The chain is built from TRBV29-1 and TRBJ2-7; 7 bases match TRBD1. V lost 5 bases, J lost 7 bases, and 8 bases stayed unmatched. CDR1 and CDR2 from the germline V gene are SQVTM and ANQGSEA. The CDR3 totals 12 residues. In DNA form, the CDR3 reads TGCAGCGTTCGGGACAGCCTTCGGGAGCAGTACTTC. Translating it yields CSVRDSLREQYF.

The chain couples TRBV28 to TRBJ2-7; TRBD2 aligns across 11 bases. Germline-derived CDR1 and CDR2 are MDHEN and SYDVKM. This CDR3 spans 16 amino acids. V trimming: 5 bases; J trimming: 1 base; junction bases outside the gene matches: 7. The CDR3 reads CASSPLAGGRSYEQYF. The CDR3 nucleotides are TGTGCCAGCAGTCCTCTAGCGGGAGGCAGGTCCTACGAGCAGTACTTC.

The CDR3 region is CASSFTGESDIQYF. In DNA, the CDR3 is TGCGCCAGCAGTTTTACAGGGGAGTCGGACATTCAGTACTTC. The chain has TRBV5-1 and TRBJ2-4; 7 nucleotides align to TRBD1. V shed 5 bases and J 8 bases; nucleotides not matched to a gene: 10. The CDR3 is 14 residues long. From germline, CDR1 is SGHRS and CDR2 YFSETQ.

The chain is built from TRBV28 and TRBJ2-3; TRBD1 agrees at 8 bases. V lost 5 bases and J lost 2; bases outside the gene matches: 6. Germline V lookup: CDR1 MDHEN, CDR2 SYDVKM. The CDR3 runs 15 residues. CDR3 in amino acids: CASSRGQGDTDTQYF. The CDR3 DNA reads as TGTGCCAGCAGTCGTGGACAGGGAGACACAGATACGCAGTATTTT. The full variable domain, rest sourced from reference TRBV28 and TRBJ2-3, is DVKVTQSSRYLVKRTGEKVFLECVQDMDHENMFWYRQDPGLGLRLIYFSYDVKMKEKGDIPEGYSVSREKKERFSLILESASTNQTSMYLCASSRGQGDTDTQYFGPGTRLTVL.

This chain joins TRBV27 and TRBJ1-5, with 7 bases fitting TRBD1. The CDR3 spans 17 residues. Per germline, CDR1 MNHEY and CDR2 SMNVEV (reference sequence). V gave up 5 bases and J gave up 3 bases; unmatched junction bases: 13. The CDR3 region is CASSANILTGYNQPQHF. The CDR3 nucleotides are TGTGCCAGCAGTGCTAATATCCTGACAGGGTACAATCAGCCCCAGCATTTT.

The gene calls are TRBV7-6 and TRBJ1-4; D gene uncertain. The length of the CDR3 is 15 residues. Deletions cut 5 bases from V and 0 bases from J, with 10 bases between. The germline CDR1 and CDR2 sequences are SGHVS and FNYEAQ. The CDR3: CASSPALPTNEKLFF. The CDR3 nucleotides read TGTGCCAGCAGCCCAGCGCTTCCAACTAATGAAAAACTGTTTTTT.

This clone was seen a few times. The genes are TRBV4-3 and TRBJ1-1; D unresolved. Trimming stripped 1 base from V and 5 bases from J, with 2 bases between. Germline V lookup: CDR1 LGHNA, CDR2 YSLEER. This CDR3 spans 11 amino acids. CDR3 sequence: CASSQATEAFF. CDR3 coding DNA: TGCGCCAGCAGCCAAGCAACTGAAGCTTTCTTT.

The chain is built from TRBV9 and TRBJ2-1, with 11 bases identical to TRBD2. Per germline, CDR1 SGDLS and CDR2 YYNGEE. V lost 4 bases to trimming and J lost 4 bases; unmatched junction nucleotides: 7. The CDR3 is made up of 16 amino acids. For the CDR3, the DNA is TGTGCCAGCAGCCAGACCCCTAGCGGGAGGTACAATGAGCAGTTCTTC. Its protein product is CASSQTPSGRYNEQFF. The whole variable domain, remainder taken from reference TRBV9 and TRBJ2-1, is DSGVTQTPKHLITATGQRVTLRCSPRSGDLSVYWYQQSLDQGLQFLIQYYNGEERAKGNILERFSAQQFPDLHSELNLSSLELGDSALYFCASSQTPSGRYNEQFFGPGTRLTVL.

This sequence joins TRBV15 and TRBJ2-2, with 9 nucleotides matching TRBD1. This CDR3 spans 16 amino acids. V shed 1 base, J shed 4 bases, and the junction held 4 bases outside the gene matches. The germline CDR1 and CDR2 sequences are LNHNV and YYDKDF (reference sequence). CDR3 sequence reads: CATSRGTGVTTGELFF. CDR3 bases: TGTGCCACCAGCAGAGGGACAGGGGTGACCACCGGGGAGCTGTTTTTT. The variable domain in full, with the rest retrieved from reference TRBV15 and TRBJ2-2, is DAMVIQNPRYQVTQFGKPVTLSCSQTLNHNVMYWYQQKSSQAPKLLFHYYDKDFNNEADTPDNFQSRRPNTSFCFLDIRSPGLGDTAMYLCATSRGTGVTTGELFFGEGSRLTVL.

The J gene is TRBJ1-4, the V gene TRBV27; D uncertain. This CDR3 region has 13 residues. The ends were cut back, 1 base at V and 8 bases at J, with 8 bases in the middle. Germline lookup yields CDR1 MNHEY and CDR2 SMNVEV (reference sequence). The CDR3 DNA follows: TGTGCCAGCAGTTTATGGTCGGGGGAAAAACTGTTTTTT. Amino acid sequence: CASSLWSGEKLFF.

CDR3: CASSAGIEKLFF. In DNA form, the CDR3 reads TGTGCCAGCAGCGCAGGGATAGAGAAACTGTTTTTT. The rearrangement links TRBV27 to TRBJ1-4; D is perhaps TRBD1 (5 bases). V was shortened by 6 bases and J by 11 bases, with 13 bases between the two germline ends. The CDR3 is 12 amino acids. Looked up from germline, CDR1 is MNHEY and CDR2 is SMNVEV (reference sequence).

The chain uses TRBV11-2 and TRBJ2-2, with 8 nucleotides matching TRBD1. Trimming cost V 5 bases and J 4 bases; bases outside gene matches: 6. The CDR3 runs to 15 residues. CDR1 and CDR2 (germline): SGHAT, FQNNGV. CDR3 DNA: TGTGCCAGCAGCCTCCGGACAGGGTCCACCGGGGAGCTGTTTTTT. Protein: CASSLRTGSTGELFF.

The V gene is TRBV25-1, the J gene TRBJ1-4; 8 positions match TRBD1. CDR1 MGHDK and CDR2 SYGVNS come from the germline V gene. CDR3 length: 16 residues. Trimming cost V 5 bases and J 7 bases; bases outside gene matches: 12. CDR3 sequence (DNA): TGTGCCAGCAGTAGCCGACAGGGGATGCTTAGTGAAAAACTGTTTTTT. Its translation: CASSSRQGMLSEKLFF.

The V call is TRBV27, the J call TRBJ2-7, with 9 bases fitting TRBD1. Per the germline V gene, CDR1 is MNHEY and CDR2 is SMNVEV (reference sequence). CDR3 length: 19 amino acids. V shed 0 bases and J 4 bases; nucleotides not matched to a gene: 16. The DNA for the CDR3 is TGTGCCAGCAGTTTATCGTACCCTACTCAACAGGGGGCGGGGTACGAGCAGTACTTC. It translates to CASSLSYPTQQGAGYEQYF.

The J gene is TRBJ1-3, the V gene TRBV5-6; the D is unclear. The length of the CDR3 is 14 residues. Trimming left V 4 bases short and J 0 bases short, with 8 bases between. CDR1 and CDR2 (germline): SGHDT, YYEEEE. The CDR3 sequence is CASSAQHSGNTIYF. CDR3 nucleotides: TGTGCCAGCAGCGCACAGCACTCTGGAAACACCATATATTTT.

The gene calls are TRBV6-5 and TRBJ2-2; 9 bases agree with TRBD1. In germline, CDR1 is MNHEY, CDR2 SVGAGI. The V segment lost 6 bases and the J segment 4 bases; nucleotides outside the gene matches: 6. This CDR3 has 15 residues. The CDR3 here is CASRRQGGGTGELFF. Here the CDR3 DNA reads TGTGCCAGCAGAAGACAGGGGGGGGGCACCGGGGAGCTGTTTTTT.

The chain couples TRBV30 to TRBJ1-2; D possibly corresponds to TRBD1 (5 bases). Trimming removed 0 bases from V and 4 bases from J, with 18 bases in between. Germline lookup yields CDR1 GTSNPN and CDR2 SVGIG (reference sequence). The length of the CDR3 is 16 residues. CDR3 sequence (DNA): TGTGCCTGGAGTGTACCGCAAGGGCGCGGGGGCTATGGCTACACCTTC. The encoded protein is CAWSVPQGRGGYGYTF.

This chain joins TRBV23-1 and TRBJ1-2; TRBD1 aligns across 7 bases. TRBV23-1 is placed among ORFs of uncertain function. After removal of 3 bases from V and 1 base from J, the junction contained 8 bases not matched to a gene. The CDR3 has 16 amino acids. The CDR3 is CASSHPDRTNNYGYTF. The CDR3 DNA reads as TGCGCCAGCAGTCATCCGGACAGGACCAATAACTATGGCTACACCTTC.

The chain joins TRBV9 to TRBJ2-7; a weak D match, TRBD2 (6 bases). The germline V and J ends were trimmed by 4 bases and 7 bases, with 9 bases remaining between them. The CDR3 totals 11 residues. Per the germline V gene, CDR1 is SGDLS and CDR2 is YYNGEE. The CDR3 DNA reads as TGTGCCAGCAGCTCCCGGGGGGAGCAGTACTTC. This sequence encodes CASSSRGEQYF.